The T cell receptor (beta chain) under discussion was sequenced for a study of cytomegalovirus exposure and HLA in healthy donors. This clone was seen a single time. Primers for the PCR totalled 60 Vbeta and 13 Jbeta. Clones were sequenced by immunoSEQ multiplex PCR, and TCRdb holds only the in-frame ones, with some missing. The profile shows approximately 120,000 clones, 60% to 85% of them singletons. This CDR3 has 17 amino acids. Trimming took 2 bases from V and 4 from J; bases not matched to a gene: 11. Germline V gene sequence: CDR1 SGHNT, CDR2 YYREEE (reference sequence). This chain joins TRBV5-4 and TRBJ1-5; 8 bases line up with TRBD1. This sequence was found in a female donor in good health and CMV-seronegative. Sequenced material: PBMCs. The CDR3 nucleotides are TGTGCCAGCAGCTTCCTAGACAGGGGAGAGGATAATCAGCCCCAGCATTTT. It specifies CASSFLDRGEDNQPQHF.